Each of the 29 T cell receptor beta chains below was sequenced from the same sample in a study of sequential checkpoint blockade in melanoma. Libraries were prepared by immunoSEQ multiplex PCR; TCRdb keeps only in-frame clonotypes and omits some of them. The sample comprises 15,000 to 20,000 clones, 70% of which are singletons, and about an eighth rests with the top ten. Treatment noted: randomized to nivolumab then ipilimumab (arm A) or the reverse (arm B). Sequencing was performed on CD8+ T cells sorted from blood (inferred from file names), taken from a patient given nivolumab and ipilimumab in sequence. These TCRs come from a human donor with melanoma.

This clone appeared once. The V call is TRBV19, the J call TRBJ1-5; D remains ambiguous. The CDR3 runs to 12 residues. Germline values: CDR1 LNHDA, CDR2 SQIVND (reference sequence). The ends were cut back, 6 bases at V and 3 bases at J, with 6 bases in the middle. Written as DNA, the CDR3 is TGTGCCAGTAGGGGAGACAATCAGCCCCAGCATTTT. Translation gives CASRGDNQPQHF.

The rearrangement uses TRBV6-1 and TRBJ2-7; 8 bases fit TRBD1. This CDR3 region has 14 residues. V shed 2 bases, J shed 4 bases, and the junction held 4 bases outside the gene matches. Germline V CDR1 and CDR2: MNHNS, SASEGT. For the CDR3, the DNA is TGTGCCAGCAGTGAATTGAGACAGGGGTACGAGCAGTACTTC. Protein: CASSELRQGYEQYF.

This chain joins TRBV6-5 and TRBJ1-2; the D is unclear. Trimming stripped 4 bases from V and 2 bases from J, with 11 bases between. CDR1 and CDR2 from the germline V gene are MNHEY and SVGAGI. The CDR3 has 14 residues. For the CDR3, the DNA is TGTGCCAGCAGTTTCTCTCAGTCCAACTATGGCTACACCTTC. Encoded protein: CASSFSQSNYGYTF.

The chain couples TRBV5-6 to TRBJ2-7; 10 bases are a match to TRBD1. With 4 bases clipped from V and 6 bases from J, the junction kept 10 bases outside the gene matches. CDR3 length: 15 residues. The V gene's germline CDR1 is SGHDT and CDR2 YYEEEE. Here the CDR3 reads CASSLPGTGAAEQYF. DNA for the CDR3: TGTGCCAGCAGCCTACCCGGGACAGGGGCGGCCGAGCAGTACTTC.

Of note for this clone: The identical CDR3 is also encoded by other nucleotide sequences in the sample. The chain is built from TRBV7-8 and TRBJ1-6; the D is unclear. Trimming removed 5 bases from V and 7 bases from J, with 12 bases in between. The CDR3 extends over 14 amino acids. CDR1 is SGHVS and CDR2 is FQNEAQ in the germline V gene. CDR3 loop: CASSPLGPNSPLHF. As DNA, the CDR3 is TGTGCCAGCAGCCCCCTAGGCCCAAATTCACCCCTCCACTTT.

This clone turned up a few times. J is TRBJ2-7 and V is TRBV7-2; D gene ambiguous. V was pared by 11 bases and J by 7 bases, with 9 bases between. Germline V CDR1 and CDR2: SGHTA, FQGNSA. This CDR3 has 9 amino acids. The CDR3 here is CAPRSEQYF. The CDR3 DNA reads as TGTGCCCCGCGGAGTGAGCAGTACTTC.

The V gene is TRBV29-1, the J gene TRBJ2-7; TRBD2 matches at 8 bases. CDR1 and CDR2 from the germline V gene are SQVTM and ANQGSEA. This CDR3 comprises 13 residues. V dropped 5 bases and J dropped 0; count of bases not matched to a gene: 3. As DNA, the CDR3 is TGCAGCGTTTTCCTAGCGGGCTCCTACGAGCAGTACTTC. It is translated as CSVFLAGSYEQYF.

This CDR3 is CASSANRVTSGNTIYF. The DNA for the CDR3 is TGTGCCAGCAGCGCGAACAGGGTTACCTCTGGAAACACCATATATTTT. The chain couples TRBV9 to TRBJ1-3, with D maybe TRBD1 (6 bases). Trimming pared 3 bases from V and 0 bases from J, leaving 13 bases between. Germline V gene lookup returns CDR1 SGDLS and CDR2 YYNGEE. This CDR3 is 16 amino acids long.

This clone has just a few counts. The J gene is TRBJ2-4, the V gene TRBV21-1; TRBD2, as called in the table, went unchecked against the DNA. TRBV21-1 is annotated as a pseudogene. The length of the CDR3 is 16 residues. The CDR3 DNA follows: TGTGCCAGCTTAACGACTAGCGGGGGGCCCAAAAACATTCAGTACTTC. This gives the protein CASLTTSGGPKNIQYF.

The V and J genes are TRBV14 and TRBJ2-3, with TRBD2 matching over 9 bases. Trimming removed 1 base from V and 4 bases from J; junction bases left unmatched: 3. Germline CDR1 SGHDN, CDR2 FVKESK. This CDR3 region has 15 residues. The CDR3 DNA reads TGTGCCAGCAGCCAAGGAGGCGGGGGGGCAGATACGCAGTATTTT. This codes for CASSQGGGGADTQYF. Variable domain in full (rest from reference TRBV14 and TRBJ2-3): EAGVTQFPSHSVIEKGQTVTLRCDPISGHDNLYWYRRVMGKEIKFLLHFVKESKQDESGMPNNRFLAERTGGTYSTLKVQPAELEDSGVYFCASSQGGGGADTQYFGPGTRLTVL.

The rearrangement uses TRBV4-3 and TRBJ1-1; no definite D call. The CDR3 runs to 16 residues. CDR1 is LGHNA, CDR2 YSLEER, per germline. The V end was cut by 4 bases, the J end by 1 base, with 16 bases between. CDR3 sequence: CASSPSPPEWNTEAFF. CDR3 sequence (DNA): TGCGCCAGCAGCCCCTCCCCCCCAGAATGGAACACTGAAGCTTTCTTT.

This clone is labeled as medium-sized (0.01 to 0.1%). The V gene is TRBV9, the J gene TRBJ1-3, with unresolved D. This CDR3 comprises 14 residues. Germline V gene sequence: CDR1 SGDLS, CDR2 YYNGEE. Between the trimmed V and J ends, which lost 4 bases and 0 bases, there was a span of 8 bases. CDR3 region: CASSSYGSGNTIYF. The CDR3, as DNA: TGTGCCAGCAGCTCGTACGGCTCTGGAAACACCATATATTTT.

The rearrangement links TRBV7-2 to TRBJ2-1; a possible D gene is TRBD1 (5 bases). The germline V and J ends were trimmed by 4 bases and 0 bases, with 16 bases remaining between them. CDR1 is SGHTA and CDR2 is FQGNSA in the germline V gene. The CDR3 has 17 residues. Written as DNA, the CDR3 is TGTGCCAGCAGCTCTATCTCCGGACATTCCTCCTACAATGAGCAGTTCTTC. It is translated as CASSSISGHSSYNEQFF. Drawing the rest from reference TRBV7-2 and TRBJ2-1, the complete variable domain is GAGVSQSPSNKVTEKGKDVELRCDPISGHTALYWYRQSLGQGLEFLIYFQGNSAPDKSGLPSDRFSAERTGGSVSTLTIQRTQQEDSAVYLCASSSISGHSSYNEQFFGPGTRLTVL.

V and J are TRBV13 and TRBJ2-1; 9 bases align to TRBD1. Germline V gene lookup returns CDR1 PRHDT and CDR2 FYEKMQ (reference sequence). The ends lost 1 base at V and 7 bases at J; junction bases unmatched: 8. This CDR3 has 16 amino acids. The CDR3: CASSLAGTGNRNEQFF. Here the CDR3 DNA reads TGTGCCAGCAGCTTAGCTGGGACAGGGAATAGGAATGAGCAGTTCTTC.

As for this clone: At one end, the junction sequence differs from germline, possibly due to a read error. The rearrangement links TRBV7-7 to TRBJ2-1, with 7 bases fitting TRBD2. The germline CDR1 and CDR2 sequences are SSHAT and FNYEAQ (reference sequence). The CDR3 is made up of 16 amino acids. For the CDR3, the DNA is TGTGCTAGCAGCTTAGGGGAGGCTAGCGGCTACAATGAGCAGTTCTTC. Its protein product is CASSLGEASGYNEQFF.

V usage is TRBV11-3 and J usage is TRBJ2-7; 12 bases match TRBD2. CDR1 SGHNT and CDR2 YENEEA come from the germline V gene. The CDR3 totals 14 residues. J gave up 6 bases and V 2 bases, and 2 bases lay outside the gene matches. The CDR3 spells CASSLKLAGGEQYF. CDR3 bases: TGTGCCAGCAGCTTAAAACTAGCGGGAGGCGAGCAGTACTTC.

In DNA form, the CDR3 reads TGTGCCAGCAGCCCAGGGGAGAACACCATATATTTT. Translating it yields CASSPGENTIYF. V gene TRBV9 combines with J gene TRBJ1-3; tentative D call: TRBD1 (6 bases). Per germline, CDR1 SGDLS and CDR2 YYNGEE. There are 12 residues in the CDR3. With 4 bases removed from V and 7 bases from J, the gap between germline ends came to 9 bases. Based on the CDR3 plus reference TRBV9 and TRBJ1-3, the full variable domain is DSGVTQTPKHLITATGQRVTLRCSPRSGDLSVYWYQQSLDQGLQFLIQYYNGEERAKGNILERFSAQQFPDLHSELNLSSLELGDSALYFCASSPGENTIYFGEGSWLTVV.

DNA of the CDR3: TGCAGCGTTGAGGAGTCGCAAAACATTCAGTACTTC. Protein: CSVEESQNIQYF. The chain is built from TRBV29-1 and TRBJ2-4; D ambiguous. The CDR3 is 12 residues long. The germline V and J ends were trimmed by 3 bases and 5 bases, with 8 bases remaining between them. The germline gives CDR1 SQVTM, CDR2 ANQGSEA. Complete variable domain (other parts from reference TRBV29-1 and TRBJ2-4): SAVISQKPSRDICQRGTSLTIQCQVDSQVTMMFWYRQQPGQSLTLIATANQGSEATYESGFVIDKFPISRPNLTFSTLTVSNMSPEDSSIYLCSVEESQNIQYFGAGTRLSVL.

The rearrangement links TRBV25-1 to TRBJ2-1; 10 bases are a match to TRBD2. The CDR3 is made up of 15 amino acids. Looked up from germline, CDR1 is MGHDK and CDR2 is SYGVNS. The ends lost 2 bases at V and 2 bases at J; junction bases unmatched: 0. CDR3 in DNA: TGTGCCAGCAGTGAACTAGCGGGGGCCTACAATGAGCAGTTCTTC. Translation gives CASSELAGAYNEQFF.

The gene calls are TRBV13 and TRBJ2-7; 9 bases are a match to TRBD2. Germline V gives CDR1 PRHDT, CDR2 FYEKMQ (reference sequence). CDR3 size: 18 residues. After removal of 5 bases from V and 4 bases from J, the junction contained 18 bases not matched to a gene. The CDR3, as DNA: TGTGCCAGCAGCCTTAGACCCAATAGCGGGAGAGGGGCTTACGAGCAGTACTTC. Its translation is CASSLRPNSGRGAYEQYF.

This clone appeared a few times. The chain recombines TRBV21-1 with TRBJ2-5; TRBD2 is the table's D call, not checked against the DNA. TRBV21-1 is described as a pseudogene. CDR3 length equals 17 residues. CDR3 nucleotides: TGTGCCAGCACCTGGACAGGGGATAGCGGGAGGGTCGAGACCCAGTACTTC. Translated, it gives CASTWTGDSGRVETQYF.

This clone was recorded a few times. This chain uses TRBV19 with TRBJ1-2; D is possibly TRBD1 (6 bases). The V end lost 7 bases, the J end lost 5 bases, and 11 bases lay between the germline ends. CDR3 size: 12 residues. Germline V CDR1 and CDR2: LNHDA, SQIVND (reference sequence). CDR3 sequence (DNA): TGTGCCAGTACCGGGACACTTTATGGCTACACCTTC. This sequence encodes CASTGTLYGYTF. Variable domain in full (rest from reference TRBV19 and TRBJ1-2): DGGITQSPKYLFRKEGQNVTLSCEQNLNHDAMYWYRQDPGQGLRLIYYSQIVNDFQKGDIAEGYSVSREKKESFPLTVTSAQKNPTAFYLCASTGTLYGYTFGSGTRLTVV.

V is TRBV5-1 and J is TRBJ1-1; D might be TRBD1 (5 bases). CDR3 length: 14 amino acids. The germline V and J ends were trimmed by 2 bases and 4 bases, with 12 bases remaining between them. Looked up from germline, CDR1 is SGHRS and CDR2 is YFSETQ. CDR3 amino acids: CASSFDGGTTEAFF. The CDR3 DNA is TGCGCCAGCAGCTTCGATGGAGGGACCACTGAAGCTTTCTTT. The full variable domain, in which reference TRBV5-1 and TRBJ1-1 provide the parts outside the CDR3, is KAGVTQTPRYLIKTRGQQVTLSCSPISGHRSVSWYQQTPGQGLQFLFEYFSETQRNKGNFPGRFSGRQFSNSRSEMNVSTLELGDSALYLCASSFDGGTTEAFFGQGTRLTVV.

The V call is TRBV7-9, the J call TRBJ1-1, with D unresolved. The CDR3 has 15 residues. Germline CDR1 reads SEHNR; CDR2 reads FQNEAQ (reference sequence). V lost 0 bases, J lost 0 bases, and 8 bases lay in between. The CDR3 loop is CASSLAGGLNTEAFF. For the CDR3, the DNA is TGTGCCAGCAGCTTAGCCGGCGGATTGAACACTGAAGCTTTCTTT.

CDR3 nucleotide sequence: TGCGCCAGCAGCCAAGATGGGGACACTGGCCGCGAGCAGTACTTC. This encodes CASSQDGDTGREQYF. The V gene is TRBV4-3, the J gene TRBJ2-5, with D perhaps matching TRBD1 (6 bases). Near its end, the DNA agrees better with TRBJ2-7, so the J call may be wrong. CDR1 is LGHNA, CDR2 YSLEER, per germline. CDR3 length: 15 amino acids.

The J gene is TRBJ2-7, the V gene TRBV9; unclear D gene. CDR3 length equals 13 residues. Trimming removed 3 bases at V and 5 bases at J, with 12 bases between. Germline V gives CDR1 SGDLS, CDR2 YYNGEE. As DNA, the CDR3 is TGTGCCAGCAGCGATCGGGTCGGAGACGAGCAGTACTTC. Protein sequence: CASSDRVGDEQYF.

The chain is built from TRBV14 and TRBJ1-4; D is undetermined. This CDR3 comprises 18 residues. V was clipped by 0 bases and J by 8 bases, with 22 bases between them. Germline loops: CDR1 SGHDN, CDR2 FVKESK. The CDR3 bases are TGTGCCAGCAGCCAAGATCTTTCGAAAGCCGGCTTCGGGGAAAAACTGTTTTTT. It encodes CASSQDLSKAGFGEKLFF.

The chain couples TRBV15 to TRBJ2-7; the match to TRBD2 covers 7 bases. The V gene end was trimmed by 11 bases and the J gene end by 6 bases; junction bases not matched to a gene: 19. This CDR3 has 15 residues. Germline V gene sequence: CDR1 LNHNV, CDR2 YYDKDF (reference sequence). CDR3 protein: CASARDYSPTAEQYF. CDR3 sequence (DNA): TGTGCCTCCGCCCGGGACTACTCACCGACGGCCGAGCAGTACTTC.

This clone was recorded once. Germline is not matched at one junction end, which may reflect a read error. The chain has TRBV6-5 and TRBJ1-2, with D perhaps TRBD1 (6 bases). Per the germline V gene, CDR1 is MNHEY and CDR2 is SVGAGI. The CDR3 length is 14 residues. Here the CDR3 reads CASSGVGAQYDYTF. The CDR3 nucleotides are TGTGCCAGCAGTGGGGTGGGGGCCCAATATGACTACACCTTC.